The rows below give T cell receptor beta chains drawn from one sample of a study of cytomegalovirus exposure and HLA in healthy donors. Generated by immunoSEQ multiplex PCR, the TCRdb table keeps only in-frame clones and is missing some. The table records around 100,000 clones, around three quarters of them present only once. The sequenced sample consisted of PBMCs. The receptors derive from a woman younger than 35 in good health and CMV-seropositive. CDR3s include the opening cysteine and the closing phenylalanine or tryptophan. A D gene is named only where the DNA matches it firmly. Rows may omit the clone size; those that give it use once, few, many or a size class.

TRBV6-5	TRBD1	NA	TRBJ2-7	CASSYSNRGYEQYF	TGTGCCAGCAGTTACTCAAACAGGGGCTACGAGCAGTACTTC
TRBV10-3	NA	few	TRBJ2-7	CAISERQVSYEQYF	TGTGCCATCAGTGAGAGACAAGTGTCCTACGAGCAGTACTTC
TRBV5-1	NA	NA	TRBJ2-5	CASSLGGLETQYF	TGCGCCAGCAGCTTGGGGGGGCTGGAGACCCAGTACTTC
TRBV30	NA	few	TRBJ1-4	CAWSASSREKLFF	TGTGCCTGGAGTGCCTCCTCCCGGGAAAAACTGTTTTTT
TRBV6-5	NA	NA	TRBJ1-1	CASSYDQGFIIAEAFF	TGTGCCAGCAGTTACGATCAGGGTTTCATTATCGCTGAAGCTTTCTTT
TRBV27	TRBD2	NA	TRBJ2-2	CARRGVTGELFF	TGTGCCAGACGGGGGGTCACCGGGGAGCTGTTTTTT
TRBV11-2	TRBD1	NA	TRBJ2-1	CASSQTGGEYNEQFF	TGTGCCAGCAGCCAGACAGGGGGCGAGTACAATGAGCAGTTCTTC
TRBV5-4	TRBD2	NA	TRBJ2-2	CASSLPGGSTGELFF	TGTGCCAGCAGCTTGCCGGGAGGGAGCACCGGGGAGCTGTTTTTT
TRBV10-2	TRBD2	NA	TRBJ2-1	CASSPGLAANEQFF	TGCGCCAGCAGCCCGGGACTAGCGGCCAATGAGCAGTTCTTC
TRBV5-4	TRBD1	NA	TRBJ1-2	CASSLRTGGYTF	TGTGCCAGCAGCCTTCGGACAGGGGGCTACACCTTC
TRBV5-1	NA	NA	TRBJ2-5	CASSMVQGIGETQYF	TGCGCCAGCAGCATGGTTCAGGGGATAGGGGAGACCCAGTACTTC